This TCR beta chain was recorded in a study of long-term antiretroviral therapy in people with HIV. Study details: The earliest samples came from an era when ART typically awaited falling CD4 counts.

V gave up 6 bases and J gave up 6 bases; unmatched junction bases: 13. The CDR3 consists of 17 residues. CDR1 is MNHEY, CDR2 SMNVEV, per germline (reference sequence). Survey-level immunoSEQ v3.0 assays were run. The data were produced by immunoSEQ multiplex PCR, yet TCRdb's version contains in-frame clones alone and is incomplete. There are more than 25,000 clones in the sample; 85% to 95% occur only once, and over 6% lies in the top ten. About this clone itself: Its antigen is undetermined.

Findings and caveats of the study: Following ART, diversity rose but still fell short of transplant donor controls.

Roughly 0.85-11 million cryopreserved PBMC were held in samples before DNA extraction. The sequencing used unsorted PBMCs, collected around 6.3 years after starting antiretroviral therapy. The source is a woman between 35 and 50 years old with HIV. The V and J genes are TRBV27 and TRBJ2-2, with 10 bases aligning to TRBD1. Here the CDR3 DNA reads TGTGCCAGCAGATCCAACCCGGGACAGGGGCGTCCCGGGGAGCTGTTTTTT. Translated: CASRSNPGQGRPGELFF.